The TCR beta chain described here comes from a study of metastatic and nonmetastatic thyroid tumors. Study background: The study looked at repertoires side by side in blood and in tumor or nodule tissue from malignant and benign thyroid patients.

None of the patients had undergone any treatment ahead of thyroid surgery. Study observations and caveats: Compared with benign nodules, malignant thyroid tumors were reported to have significantly higher TCR beta diversity in both blood and tumor.

As processed by the authors: Differences in CDR3 between clinicopathological groups were drawn on to build a classifier intended to discriminate distant-metastatic papillary thyroid cancer patients. Through MiXCR, TCRdb re-clonotyped the PCR reads. The V and J calls and clone size are TCRdb's, not the authors'. This table has about 4,000 clones, roughly a third appearing once. The CDR3 runs 14 residues. Germline CDR1 SGHTA, CDR2 FQGNSA. To note about this clone: Its antigen is not identified. The junction does not match germline at one end; this may be a read error.

This clonotype was obtained from a male donor with papillary thyroid cancer or a benign thyroid nodule (not recorded which). Some clones in this sample may be carry-over from other donors' samples. The specimen was adjacent normal tissue. The rearrangement links TRBV7-2 to TRBJ1-1; TRBD1 agrees at 10 bases. In DNA form, the CDR3 reads TGTGCCAGCAGCTGGACAGGGGGAGGCACTGAAGCTTTCTTC. The encoded protein is CASSWTGGGTEAFF.